This is a list of T cell receptor beta chains from one sample in a study of human T cells and chemical hapten exposure. TCRdb re-called the RACE reads through MiXCR, storing one row per CDR3 protein. The table has 350,000 or so distinct CDR3 sequences, around 7% seen once. This material consisted of whole blood, taken in connection with sensitization to the hapten diphenylcyclopropenone (DPC). These receptors originate from a woman aged 18-29 years with alopecia areata. Some clones in this sample may be carry-over from other donors' samples. Both conserved end residues are part of each CDR3. A D gene is named only where the DNA matches it firmly. A clone size is listed for some rows: how often the clone was seen (once, few, many), or a class if it is expanded.

CDR3aa: CASSRTGTLNTEAFF; CDR3nt: TGCGCCAGCAGCCGTACCGGGACCCTGAACACTGAAGCTTTCTTT; j_gene: TRBJ1-1; d_gene: -; v_gene: TRBV4-1; abundance: few
CDR3aa: CASSGGQVDEAFF; CDR3nt: TGTGCCAGCTCAGGGGGACAAGTGGATGAAGCTTTCTTT; j_gene: TRBJ1-1; d_gene: -; v_gene: TRBV18; abundance: few
CDR3aa: CASSQRPPGQGNEKLFF; CDR3nt: TGTGCCAGCAGCCAAAGACCCCCGGGACAGGGAAATGAAAAACTGTTTTTT; j_gene: TRBJ1-4; d_gene: TRBD1; v_gene: TRBV14; abundance: many
CDR3aa: CASGLGGTGGLTFF; CDR3nt: TGTGCTAGTGGTTTGGGTGGGACAGGGGGTCTGACTTTCTTT; j_gene: TRBJ1-1; d_gene: TRBD1; v_gene: TRBV12-5; abundance: -
CDR3aa: CASSVYSSRDTQYF; CDR3nt: TGTGCCAGCAGCGTGTATAGTAGTAGAGATACGCAGTATTTT; j_gene: TRBJ2-3; d_gene: -; v_gene: TRBV9; abundance: few
CDR3aa: CASSYKAGAPPNEQFF; CDR3nt: TGTGCCAGCAGTTACAAAGCGGGGGCCCCCCCCAATGAGCAGTTCTTC; j_gene: TRBJ2-1; d_gene: TRBD2; v_gene: TRBV6-5; abundance: many
CDR3aa: CASSLGDRNTEAFF; CDR3nt: TGTGCCAGCAGTTTAGGGGACAGGAACACTGAAGCTTTCTTT; j_gene: TRBJ1-1; d_gene: TRBD1; v_gene: TRBV28; abundance: many
CDR3aa: CASRHHQGHSYNSPLHF; CDR3nt: TGTGCCAGCAGACATCATCAGGGGCACTCCTATAATTCACCCCTCCACTTT; j_gene: TRBJ1-6; d_gene: -; v_gene: TRBV12-3/TRBV12-4; abundance: few
CDR3aa: CASKIYVNTGELFF; CDR3nt: TGTGCCAGCAAAATATATGTGAACACCGGGGAGCTGTTTTTT; j_gene: TRBJ2-2; d_gene: -; v_gene: TRBV2; abundance: few
CDR3aa: CSARPLGGELFF; CDR3nt: TGCAGTGCTAGACCACTAGGCGGGGAGCTGTTTTTT; j_gene: TRBJ2-2; d_gene: -; v_gene: TRBV20-1; abundance: many
CDR3aa: CASSLGQGGGSPLHF; CDR3nt: TGTGCCAGCAGCTTAGGTCAGGGTGGTGGTTCACCCCTCCACTTT; j_gene: TRBJ1-6; d_gene: -; v_gene: TRBV7-9; abundance: -
CDR3aa: CASSRQGPGELFF; CDR3nt: TGTGCCAGCAGCCGTCAGGGTCCCGGGGAGCTGTTTTTT; j_gene: TRBJ2-2; d_gene: -; v_gene: TRBV7-8; abundance: few
CDR3aa: CASSLGQSNQPQHF; CDR3nt: TGTGCCAGCAGCCTGGGGCAGTCCAATCAGCCCCAGCATTTT; j_gene: TRBJ1-5; d_gene: -; v_gene: TRBV11-2; abundance: -
CDR3aa: CSGGGLTEAFF; CDR3nt: TGCAGCGGAGGGGGTTTAACTGAAGCTTTCTTT; j_gene: TRBJ1-1; d_gene: -; v_gene: TRBV29-1; abundance: few
CDR3aa: CASSPTASGGAGTDTQYF; CDR3nt: TGTGCCAGCAGTCCCACCGCTAGCGGGGGGGCCGGGACAGATACGCAGTATTTT; j_gene: TRBJ2-3; d_gene: TRBD2; v_gene: TRBV28; abundance: many
CDR3aa: CASTGSLEEAFF; CDR3nt: TGTGCCAGCACAGGATCGCTAGAAGAAGCTTTCTTT; j_gene: TRBJ1-1; d_gene: -; v_gene: TRBV28; abundance: many
CDR3aa: CASSLGEARGSPLHF; CDR3nt: TGTGCCAGCAGTTTAGGGGAGGCTCGGGGCTCACCCCTCCACTTT; j_gene: TRBJ1-6; d_gene: -; v_gene: TRBV27; abundance: few
CDR3aa: CASSQEMLVSTGSQAANYGYTF; CDR3nt: TGTGCCAGCAGCCAAGAGATGTTGGTATCTACCGGCAGCCAGGCAGCTAACTATGGCTACACCTTC; j_gene: TRBJ1-2; d_gene: -; v_gene: TRBV3-1; abundance: -
CDR3aa: CASSSPGQGAQETQYF; CDR3nt: TGTGCCAGCAGCTCGCCGGGACAGGGGGCCCAAGAGACCCAGTACTTC; j_gene: TRBJ2-5; d_gene: TRBD1; v_gene: TRBV5-6; abundance: few
CDR3aa: CASSSFRGNNEQFF; CDR3nt: TGCGCCAGCAGCTCCTTCCGGGGAAACAATGAGCAGTTCTTC; j_gene: TRBJ2-1; d_gene: -; v_gene: TRBV5-1; abundance: many
CDR3aa: CASGLDGSPLHF; CDR3nt: TGTGCTAGTGGTTTGGACGGGTCACCCCTCCACTTT; j_gene: TRBJ1-6; d_gene: -; v_gene: TRBV12-5; abundance: few
CDR3aa: CASSPRSAGSKNTEAFF; CDR3nt: TGTGCCAGCTCACCACGGTCTGCCGGCTCAAAGAACACTGAAGCTTTCTTT; j_gene: TRBJ1-1; d_gene: -; v_gene: TRBV18; abundance: -
CDR3aa: CASSPNPGLGSDTQYF; CDR3nt: TGCGCCAGCAGCCCGAACCCGGGACTAGGGTCAGATACGCAGTATTTT; j_gene: TRBJ2-3; d_gene: TRBD2; v_gene: TRBV5-1; abundance: many
CDR3aa: CASSQVQSGPVGLFF; CDR3nt: TGCGCCAGCAGCCAAGTTCAATCGGGGCCGGTGGGGCTGTTTTTT; j_gene: TRBJ2-2; d_gene: -; v_gene: TRBV4-3; abundance: -
CDR3aa: CASSQDRTIYF; CDR3nt: TGTGCCAGCAGCCAAGATCGCACCATATATTTT; j_gene: TRBJ1-3; d_gene: -; v_gene: TRBV14; abundance: many
CDR3aa: CASTERGRLGDTQYF; CDR3nt: TGTGCCAGCACTGAACGGGGCAGGCTTGGAGATACGCAGTATTTT; j_gene: TRBJ2-3; d_gene: -; v_gene: TRBV2; abundance: few
CDR3aa: CASSGVPAKEGTQYF; CDR3nt: TGTGCCAGCAGCGGGGTCCCAGCCAAAGAGGGTACGCAGTATTTT; j_gene: TRBJ2-3; d_gene: -; v_gene: TRBV9; abundance: -